The TCR beta chain under discussion was sequenced for a study of blood T cell repertoires in COVID-19. This clone was seen a few times. Looked up from germline, CDR1 is MNHEY and CDR2 is SVGEGT. V was trimmed by 6 bases and J by 10 bases, leaving 19 bases between them. There are 15 residues in the CDR3. The repertoire was sequenced with immunoSEQ multiplex PCR; TCRdb's copy has only in-frame clones and lacks some. The sample lists 95,000 to 150,000 clones, 78% occurring once. Sequencing was done on a sample of peripheral blood. This chain connects TRBV6-2 or TRBV6-3 to TRBJ1-6; no clear D gene. The source is a man between 65 and 79 years old with acute or convalescent COVID-19. CDR3 sequence reads: CASSPAGGLTSPLHF. DNA for the CDR3: TGTGCCAGCAGCCCCGCCGGAGGTCTTACCTCACCCCTCCACTTT.